These 17 T cell receptor beta chains were sequenced from one sample in a study of T cells in Graves' hyperthyroidism and ophthalmopathy. Template material for amplifying TCR beta CDR3 regions consisted of RNA transcripts. During a first-round RT-PCR of the TCR CDR3, the HTBI primer set was used. TCRdb called the multiplex PCR reads again in MiXCR, with one record for every CDR3 protein. The table shows around 620,000 distinct CDR3 sequences, with under 60% occurring only once. Sequencing input: peripheral blood or thyroid tissue (not recorded which). The receptor set was obtained from an adult woman with Graves' disease, either hyperthyroidism or ophthalmopathy (not recorded which).

The rearrangement links TRBV28 to TRBJ1-2; D is uncertain. Germline V gene lookup returns CDR1 MDHEN and CDR2 SYDVKM. The CDR3 totals 13 residues. Trimming removed 6 bases from V and 4 bases from J, with 12 bases in between. The CDR3 region is CASRAPSSYGYTF. The CDR3 region has the DNA TGTGCCAGCAGGGCGCCTTCTTCCTATGGCTACACCTTC.

In its sample, this clonotype was seen many times. This chain joins TRBV12-3 or TRBV12-4 and TRBJ1-1, with 8 bases that match TRBD1. The junction had 10 bases not matched to a gene; V was cut back by 6 bases and J by 7 bases. CDR3 length equals 14 residues. DNA of the CDR3: TGTGCCAGCAGGGATCGACAGGGGCCGGTTGAAGCTTTCTTT. This sequence encodes CASRDRQGPVEAFF.

This clonotype was seen a few times. The V and J genes are TRBV3-1 and TRBJ1-4, with a tentative D call TRBD1 (6 bases). Trimming left V 4 bases short and J 6 bases short, with 12 bases between. CDR3 length: 14 amino acids. Germline V lookup: CDR1 LGHDT, CDR2 YNNKEL (reference sequence). In nucleotides, the CDR3 is TGTGCCAGCAGCCCAGGGAAGGGGGATGAAAAACTGTTTTTT. Translation: CASSPGKGDEKLFF.

This clonotype was found many times. This rearrangement joins TRBV14 to TRBJ2-5; D unclear. The ends were cut back, 3 bases at V and 0 bases at J, with 5 bases in the middle. CDR3 length equals 13 residues. Germline V gives CDR1 SGHDN, CDR2 FVKESK. The CDR3 sequence is CASSQLNQETQYF. As DNA, the CDR3 is TGTGCCAGCAGCCAGCTCAACCAAGAGACCCAGTACTTC.

This clonotype showed up many times. The chain's CDR3 is CASIDRPQNTIYF. CDR3 nucleotides: TGTGCCAGTATTGACCGACCGCAAAACACCATATATTTT. V is TRBV19 and J is TRBJ1-3, with D unclear. The CDR3 totals 13 residues. The V end lost 7 bases, the J end lost 6 bases, and 13 bases lay between the germline ends. Germline V gives CDR1 LNHDA, CDR2 SQIVND (reference sequence).

This clonotype was recorded at least ten times. The J gene is TRBJ1-5, the V gene TRBV3-1; 8 bases are shared with TRBD1. The CDR3 contains 15 residues. The J segment lost 6 bases and the V segment lost 4 bases, leaving 8 bases of the junction unmatched. CDR1 is LGHDT, CDR2 YNNKEL, per germline (reference sequence). The CDR3 DNA reads TGTGCCAGCAGCCCCAACGGACAGGGAATTCAGCCCCAGCATTTT. This sequence encodes CASSPNGQGIQPQHF.

This clonotype appeared many times. This sequence joins TRBV5-1 and TRBJ2-7; 10 nucleotides match TRBD2. Germline-derived CDR1 and CDR2 are SGHRS and YFSETQ. The CDR3 sequence is 15 residues long. The ends lost 0 bases at V and 5 bases at J; junction bases unmatched: 5. The chain's CDR3 is CASSLGLAGANEQYF. In DNA form, the CDR3 reads TGCGCCAGCAGCTTGGGCCTAGCGGGAGCGAACGAGCAGTACTTC.

This clonotype was seen a handful of times. A much larger clone sits a single nucleotide away, making a read error possible. This sequence joins TRBV29-1 and TRBJ2-7; D gene ambiguous. Looked up from germline, CDR1 is SQVTM and CDR2 is ANQGSEA. This CDR3 has 12 amino acids. In DNA form, the CDR3 reads TGCAGCGTTGTTGGGCCCTCCTACGGGCAGTACTTC. This codes for CSVVGPSYGQYF.

This clonotype was counted a single time. Germline is not matched at one junction end, which may reflect a read error. V and J are TRBV7-2 and TRBJ1-5; TRBD1 might be the D (6 bases). The CDR3 contains 14 residues. Germline CDR1 is SGHTA and CDR2 is FQGNSA. CDR3 bases: TGTGCCAGCAGAGGGGGGGTGGGCAATCAGCCCCAGCACTTT. Protein: CASRGGVGNQPQHF.

A note on this clonotype: With a much larger clone just one base away, this may be a read error. The chain carries TRBV5-1 and TRBJ2-7; D may be TRBD1 or TRBD2 (5 bases each). Germline CDR1 is SGHRS and CDR2 is YFSETQ. The CDR3 is made up of 15 amino acids. The chain's CDR3 is CAGSLWRLGDYEQYF. DNA of the CDR3: TGCGCCGGCAGCTTGTGGCGATTGGGGGACTACGAGCAGTACTTC.

This clonotype was found many times. This chain links TRBV5-6 with TRBJ1-5, with D unresolved. V was pared by 4 bases and J by 0 bases, with 8 bases between. CDR1 is SGHDT, CDR2 YYEEEE, per germline. This CDR3 has 14 residues. The CDR3 region is CASSPGISNQPQHF. CDR3 nucleotide sequence: TGTGCCAGCAGCCCTGGAATTAGCAATCAGCCCCAGCATTTT.

This clonotype was seen many times. The gene calls are TRBV29-1 and TRBJ1-1; tentatively, D is TRBD1 (6 bases). V gave up 6 bases and J gave up 4 bases, with 12 bases separating them. This CDR3 has 12 residues. Per the germline V gene, CDR1 is SQVTM and CDR2 is ANQGSEA. CDR3 region: CSVEGVGTEAFF. CDR3 DNA sequence: TGCAGCGTCGAGGGGGTCGGCACTGAAGCTTTCTTT.

This clonotype came up many times. This chain joins TRBV13 and TRBJ2-5; 7 bases agree with TRBD1. Germline V lookup: CDR1 PRHDT, CDR2 FYEKMQ (reference sequence). With V trimmed by 3 bases and J by 5 bases, 9 bases remained unmatched. CDR3 length: 15 residues. The CDR3 region is CASSLTGQPRETQYF. The DNA for the CDR3 is TGTGCCAGCAGCTTGACGGGACAGCCCCGGGAGACCCAGTACTTC.

This clonotype was seen at least ten times. This sequence joins TRBV2 and TRBJ2-7; tentative D call: TRBD2 (5 bases). The CDR3 loop spans 13 amino acids. Trimming pared 6 bases from V and 2 bases from J, leaving 11 bases between. Germline-derived CDR1 and CDR2 are SNHLY and FYNNEI. The CDR3 here is CASRTGMTYEQYF. The CDR3 DNA reads TGTGCCAGCAGGACCGGGATGACCTACGAGCAGTACTTC.

This chain links TRBV9 with TRBJ1-1, with 8 bases aligning to TRBD1. Germline V CDR1 and CDR2: SGDLS, YYNGEE. The CDR3 consists of 14 residues. Trimming took 2 bases from V and 10 from J; bases not matched to a gene: 10. The CDR3 is CASSVTPGGSGAFF. CDR3 DNA: TGTGCCAGCAGCGTTACTCCAGGGGGCTCTGGAGCTTTCTTT.

CDR3 region: CASSLDRTGIGEQYF. For the CDR3, the DNA is TGTGCCAGCAGCCTGGACCGGACAGGGATAGGGGAGCAGTACTTC. V gene TRBV7-2 combines with J gene TRBJ2-7; 8 bases are shared with TRBD1. V dropped 5 bases and J dropped 7; count of bases not matched to a gene: 13. The CDR3 length is 15 residues. The germline V gene encodes CDR1 SGHTA and CDR2 FQGNSA.

The rearrangement joins TRBV20-1 to TRBJ1-1; a weak D match, TRBD1 (5 bases). Germline V gene sequence: CDR1 DFQATT, CDR2 SNEGSKA (reference sequence). V was clipped by 3 bases and J by 0 bases, with 8 bases between them. The CDR3 has 13 amino acids. CDR3: CSARTDLNTEAFF. DNA of the CDR3: TGCAGTGCTAGGACAGACTTGAACACTGAAGCTTTCTTT.